Here is one TCR beta chain with its context. Its antigen is not known. This specimen belongs to a study of cytomegalovirus exposure and HLA in healthy donors. Overall study findings and caveats: Some 150 TCR beta chains were listed as cytomegalovirus-associated.

Germline trimming cut 0 bases from V and 4 bases from J; bases unmatched to any gene: 8. The CDR3 totals 15 residues. Germline assignment: CDR1 GTSNPN and CDR2 SVGIG (reference sequence). PCR employed 60 Vbeta and 13 Jbeta primers. Generated by immunoSEQ multiplex PCR, the TCRdb table keeps only in-frame clones and is missing some. This table has 100,000 or so clones, 75% appearing once. This chain links TRBV30 with TRBJ2-5; 7 nucleotides align to TRBD1. The TCR sequence derives from a man in his forties or fifties in good health and CMV-seronegative. The sequenced material came from PBMCs. The chain's CDR3 is CAWSVLTGVRETQYF. CDR3 sequence (DNA): TGTGCCTGGAGTGTACTAACAGGGGTACGAGAGACCCAGTACTTC.